One and the same sample provided the 15 T cell receptor beta chains below, sequenced in a study of CD8+ T cells in alopecia areata. Isolated RNA was reverse transcribed into cDNA used as the sequencing template. Data came from immunoSEQ multiplex PCR; TCRdb stores just in-frame clones and leaves some out. The table shows over 85,000 clones, with about 70% occurring only once. The sample's treatment: oral pan-JAK inhibitor, 5-10 mg twice daily. The sample was CD8+ T cells sorted from blood, taken at approximately week 42, from a patient treated with tofacitinib. The receptor set was obtained from a human donor with alopecia areata.

The chain links TRBV25-1 to TRBJ2-1; a weak D match, TRBD1 (5 bases). Trimming removed 2 bases from V and 7 bases from J, with 24 bases in between. CDR3 length: 18 residues. The germline CDR1 and CDR2 sequences are MGHDK and SYGVNS. The CDR3 loop is CASSEPGLPGPRNNEQFF. Written as DNA, the CDR3 is TGTGCCAGCAGTGAACCAGGGCTGCCCGGGCCCAGGAATAATGAGCAGTTCTTC.

This chain links TRBV7-9 with TRBJ2-6, with 10 bases lining up with TRBD1. The CDR3 spans 18 residues. Germline V CDR1 and CDR2: SEHNR, FQNEAQ (reference sequence). V lost 5 bases, J lost 2 bases, and 9 bases stayed unmatched. The CDR3 DNA is TGTGCCAGCAGCCGGACAGGGGGTGGTCTGGCTGGGGCCAACGTCCTGACTTTC. Protein: CASSRTGGGLAGANVLTF.

V and J are TRBV4-1 and TRBJ2-7, with 9 nucleotides matching TRBD2. This CDR3 is 16 amino acids long. V was pared by 2 bases and J by 6 bases, with 11 bases of the junction left unmatched. Germline lookup yields CDR1 MGHRA and CDR2 YSYEKL. CDR3 region: CASSQIGSGTSIEQYF. The CDR3 DNA is TGCGCCAGCAGCCAAATTGGATCCGGGACTAGCATCGAGCAGTACTTC.

The V and J genes are TRBV15 and TRBJ1-2, with D possibly matching TRBD1 (6 bases). The ends were cut back, 4 bases at V and 7 bases at J, with 16 bases in the middle. Germline CDR1 LNHNV, CDR2 YYDKDF (reference sequence). The CDR3 runs 14 residues. The CDR3 region is CATSNSGTIRGYTF. The DNA for the CDR3 is TGTGCCACCAGCAATTCCGGGACAATACGTGGCTACACCTTC.

This sequence joins TRBV6-5 and TRBJ2-1; TRBD1 matches 10 bases. The CDR3 runs to 15 residues. Germline CDR1 MNHEY, CDR2 SVGAGI. The J segment lost 7 bases and the V segment lost 6 bases, leaving 9 bases of the junction unmatched. The CDR3 DNA reads TGTGCCAGCAGATCCGGGACAGGGGTTACAAATGAGCAGTTCTTC. Its protein product is CASRSGTGVTNEQFF.

The V call is TRBV13, the J call TRBJ2-7, with 8 bases lining up with TRBD1. CDR1 is PRHDT and CDR2 is FYEKMQ in the germline V gene (reference sequence). After removal of 5 bases from V and 5 bases from J, the junction contained 11 bases not matched to a gene. This CDR3 region has 15 residues. The CDR3 sequence: CASSPYGQGFNEQYF. The CDR3 bases are TGTGCCAGCAGCCCCTACGGACAGGGATTCAACGAGCAGTACTTC.

The chain couples TRBV29-1 to TRBJ1-4; D is uncertain. Germline V gene lookup returns CDR1 SQVTM and CDR2 ANQGSEA. The CDR3 covers 13 residues. Trimming cost V 7 bases and J 5 bases, with 14 bases left between them. The CDR3 loop is CSALGTENEKLFF. The CDR3 DNA sequence: TGCAGCGCTCTCGGAACAGAAAATGAAAAACTGTTTTTT.

The CDR3 loop reads CAWGLAGGPGEQFF. Here the CDR3 DNA reads TGTGCCTGGGGACTAGCGGGGGGGCCCGGTGAGCAGTTCTTC. V gene TRBV30 combines with J gene TRBJ2-1; 15 bases are shared with TRBD2. The CDR3 sequence is 14 residues long. Germline lookup yields CDR1 GTSNPN and CDR2 SVGIG (reference sequence). Losses at the gene ends were 5 bases for V and 9 bases for J; bases not matched to a gene: 5.

The rearrangement uses TRBV13 and TRBJ2-3; D is unclear. The CDR3 is made up of 12 amino acids. Trimming pared 7 bases from V and 4 bases from J, leaving 9 bases between. The germline V gene has CDR1 PRHDT and CDR2 FYEKMQ (reference sequence). The DNA of the CDR3 is TGTGCCAGCAATTATCGGTCAGATACGCAGTATTTT. Protein product: CASNYRSDTQYF. Full variable domain (rest looked up from reference TRBV13 and TRBJ2-3): AAGVIQSPRHLIKEKRETATLKCYPIPRHDTVYWYQQGPGQDPQFLISFYEKMQSDKGSIPDRFSAQQFSDYHSELNMSSLELGDSALYFCASNYRSDTQYFGPGTRLTVL.

This sequence joins TRBV9 and TRBJ2-2; 10 bases are a match to TRBD2. The CDR3 has 17 residues. V gave up 2 bases and J gave up 0 bases; unmatched junction bases: 4. CDR1 and CDR2 from the germline V gene are SGDLS and YYNGEE. CDR3 nucleotides: TGTGCCAGCAGCGTCCAGCGGGGGGGAGCGAACACCGGGGAGCTGTTTTTT. Translated, it gives CASSVQRGGANTGELFF.

The rearrangement links TRBV5-6 to TRBJ1-1; no firm D call. Trimming cost V 4 bases and J 1 base, with 8 bases left between them. Looked up from germline, CDR1 is SGHDT and CDR2 is YYEEEE. This CDR3 is 13 amino acids long. The CDR3 here is CASSPATNTEAFF. For the CDR3, the DNA is TGTGCCAGCAGCCCTGCTACGAACACTGAAGCTTTCTTT.

V is TRBV4-3 and J is TRBJ2-5; TRBD2 aligns across 8 bases. Germline-derived CDR1 and CDR2 are LGHNA and YSLEER. The CDR3 sequence is 18 residues long. After removal of 0 bases from V and 3 bases from J, the junction contained 12 bases not matched to a gene. The CDR3 DNA is TGCGCCAGCAGCCAAGATAGGTTCGCGGGGGGTGCCGAAGAGACCCAGTACTTC. This encodes CASSQDRFAGGAEETQYF.

This chain's CDR3 is CASSLTAGGVDEQYF. Written as DNA, the CDR3 is TGTGCCAGCAGCTTGACTGCGGGGGGAGTAGACGAGCAGTACTTC. This sequence joins TRBV13 and TRBJ2-7; 8 bases are shared with TRBD2. The CDR3 is 15 amino acids. J gave up 5 bases and V 3 bases, and 9 bases lay outside the gene matches. Germline V lookup: CDR1 PRHDT, CDR2 FYEKMQ (reference sequence). The complete variable domain, with remaining parts taken from reference TRBV13 and TRBJ2-7, reads AAGVIQSPRHLIKEKRETATLKCYPIPRHDTVYWYQQGPGQDPQFLISFYEKMQSDKGSIPDRFSAQQFSDYHSELNMSSLELGDSALYFCASSLTAGGVDEQYFGPGTRLTVT.

The V gene is TRBV6-4, the J gene TRBJ1-1; D is unresolved. The ends were cut back, 2 bases at V and 2 bases at J, with 6 bases in the middle. Germline CDR1 and CDR2: MRHNA and SNTAGT. This CDR3 has 13 residues. This CDR3 is CASSDQDNTEAFF. DNA of the CDR3: TGTGCCAGCAGTGACCAGGATAACACTGAAGCTTTCTTT.

This clone has just a few counts. The CDR3: CSVESSTEAFF. The CDR3 DNA is TGCAGCGTGGAGAGTTCCACTGAAGCTTTCTTT. The chain joins TRBV29-1 to TRBJ1-1; D call uncertain. The CDR3 totals 11 residues. V dropped 6 bases and J dropped 4 bases, with 9 bases sitting between them. Germline CDR1 is SQVTM and CDR2 is ANQGSEA.